The present T cell receptor beta chain was sequenced within a study of shared clonotypes between healthy human individuals. With respect to this clone: Its antigen is as yet unknown.

Splitting of each subset's genomic DNA was done evenly across several immunoSEQ plates. Sorted-subset replicate PCR reactions contained 200 ng DNA, corresponding to 29,000 or so T cell genomes. The protocol was immunoSEQ multiplex PCR, while the TCRdb copy is restricted to in-frame clones and leaves out a portion. The sample shows more than 550,000 clones, around 90% of them seen only once. CDR3 length equals 15 residues. Trimming cost V 5 bases and J 2 bases, with 16 bases left between them. Per germline, CDR1 SEHNR and CDR2 FQNEAQ (reference sequence). Whole-study findings and limits: For naive CD4 cells, around 5% of clonotypes were shared across a handful of donors. Sequencing of the sorted subsets was shown by rarefaction to be incomplete despite large depth.

Selected positively for CCR7 and CD45RO-negative, naive CD8 cells excluded terminally differentiated effector memory CD45RA+ cells. Sequenced sample: naive CD8+ T cells sorted from blood. This sequence was found in a man aged 30 to 45 in good health. The rearrangement joins TRBV7-9 to TRBJ2-7, with D perhaps TRBD1 (5 bases). This CDR3 reads CASSLLDTLPYEQYF. CDR3 sequence (DNA): TGTGCCAGCAGCCTCCTGGACACCCTGCCCTACGAGCAGTACTTC.